This entry describes one TCR beta chain. Antigen: not known. The sample originates from a study of vaccination and CD4 T cells after COVID-19. The overall study: All convalescent patients were nasal swab PCR positive for SARS-CoV-2; about 9 had mild and one severe disease. Two doses of either BNT162b2 or mRNA-1273 vaccine were given to participants. Collection of post-COVID samples occurred a median around 91 days after diagnosis, spanning a range of 35 to 161.

V was cut by 3 bases and J by 5 bases, with 13 bases left in between. Germline V gene data show CDR1 as LNHDA and CDR2 as SQIVND (reference sequence). The CDR3 loop spans 14 amino acids. Documented treatment: approximately nine-day PBMC culture with coronavirus spike peptide pools or control peptides (ViraFEST assay). In the ViraFEST assay, peptide-pool expansion preceded TCR sequencing of expanded clonotypes. The Oncomine TCR Beta short-read assay was applied to DNA of cultured CD4+ T cells. TCRdb re-derived calls from the PCR reads in MiXCR, one entry per CDR3 protein. This table holds some 20,000 distinct CDR3 sequences, roughly 29% found once.

This TCR derives from a human donor with COVID-19. The rearrangement links TRBV19 to TRBJ2-5; D gene unclear. The sequencing input was cultured CD4+ T cells from blood. This CDR3 reads CASSIRVTAETQYF. CDR3 DNA: TGTGCCAGTAGTATTCGGGTTACGGCCGAGACCCAGTACTTC.